The 2 T cell receptor beta chains reported below all come from one sample, sequenced in a study of shared clonotypes between healthy human individuals. The repertoire was sequenced with immunoSEQ multiplex PCR; TCRdb's copy has only in-frame clones and lacks some. This table holds over 400,000 clones, around 80% found once. Sequenced: PBMCs. The receptors stem from a woman between 35 and 50 years old in good health. Some clones in this sample may be carry-over from other donors' samples.

V is TRBV5-1 and J is TRBJ2-1, with 10 positions matching TRBD2. The germline V gene has CDR1 SGHRS and CDR2 YFSETQ. After removal of 0 bases from V and 4 bases from J, the junction contained 10 bases not matched to a gene. The CDR3 is 18 amino acids. CDR3 residues: CASSLARASGGTYNEQFF. CDR3 in DNA: TGCGCCAGCAGCTTGGCCAGAGCTAGCGGGGGAACATACAATGAGCAGTTCTTC.

This clone has a handful of counts. The chain employs TRBV6-4 and TRBJ2-2; 11 positions agree with TRBD2. The length of the CDR3 is 15 residues. CDR1 is MRHNA and CDR2 is SNTAGT in the germline V gene. After removal of 0 bases from V and 7 bases from J, the junction contained 1 base not matched to a gene. The CDR3 DNA follows: TGTGCCAGCAGTGACTCCACTAGCGGGAGCGGGGAGCTGTTTTTT. It encodes CASSDSTSGSGELFF.